Here is one T cell receptor (beta chain) with its context. This entry is derived from a study of blood T cell repertoires in COVID-19. Data came from immunoSEQ multiplex PCR; TCRdb stores just in-frame clones and leaves some out. The table includes some 150,000 clones, over 60% detected once. Germline trimming cut 5 bases from V and 10 bases from J; bases unmatched to any gene: 10. CDR3 length: 13 amino acids. In germline, CDR1 is SGHDN, CDR2 FVKESK. Material: PBMCs or T cells enriched from blood (not recorded which). The chain recombines TRBV14 with TRBJ1-1; TRBD1 matches at 7 bases. The sequence was obtained from a woman aged 45 to 65 who had recovered from COVID-19. CDR3: CASSFRQGGTAFF. The CDR3 coding sequence is TGTGCCAGCAGCTTCCGACAGGGTGGAACAGCTTTCTTT.